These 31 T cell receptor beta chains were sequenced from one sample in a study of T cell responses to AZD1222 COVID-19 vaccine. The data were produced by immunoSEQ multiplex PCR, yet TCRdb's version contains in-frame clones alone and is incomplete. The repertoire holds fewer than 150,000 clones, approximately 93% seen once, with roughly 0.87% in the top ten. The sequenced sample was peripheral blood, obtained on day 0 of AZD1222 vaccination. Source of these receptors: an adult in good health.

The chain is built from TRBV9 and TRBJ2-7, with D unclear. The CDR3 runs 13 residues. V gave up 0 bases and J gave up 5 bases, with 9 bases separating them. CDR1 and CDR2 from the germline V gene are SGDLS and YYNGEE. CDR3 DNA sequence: TGTGCCAGCAGCGTAGGGGGTCGTGACGAGCAGTACTTC. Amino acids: CASSVGGRDEQYF.

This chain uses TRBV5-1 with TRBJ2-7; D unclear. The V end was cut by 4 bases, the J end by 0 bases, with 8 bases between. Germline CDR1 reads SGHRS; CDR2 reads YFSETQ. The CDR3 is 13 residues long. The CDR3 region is CASSLLSSYEQYF. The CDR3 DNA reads TGCGCCAGCAGCCTTCTTAGCTCCTACGAGCAGTACTTC.

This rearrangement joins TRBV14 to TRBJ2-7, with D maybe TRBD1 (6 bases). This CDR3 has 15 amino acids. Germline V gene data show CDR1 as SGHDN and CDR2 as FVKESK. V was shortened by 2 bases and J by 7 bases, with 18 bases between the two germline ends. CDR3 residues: CASSQLTSNRVEQYF. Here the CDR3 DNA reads TGTGCCAGCAGCCAACTAACCAGTAACAGGGTAGAGCAGTACTTC. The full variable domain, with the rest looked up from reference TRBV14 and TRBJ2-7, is EAGVTQFPSHSVIEKGQTVTLRCDPISGHDNLYWYRRVMGKEIKFLLHFVKESKQDESGMPNNRFLAERTGGTYSTLKVQPAELEDSGVYFCASSQLTSNRVEQYFGPGTRLTVT.

The CDR3, as DNA: TGTGCCAGCAGTGAAGTAGAGACAGGGAGAAACATTCAGTACTTC. It translates to CASSEVETGRNIQYF. The J gene is TRBJ2-4, the V gene TRBV6-1; the match to TRBD1 covers 7 bases. The CDR3 is made up of 15 amino acids. In germline, CDR1 is MNHNS, CDR2 SASEGT. V gave up 1 base and J gave up 6 bases; unmatched junction bases: 6.

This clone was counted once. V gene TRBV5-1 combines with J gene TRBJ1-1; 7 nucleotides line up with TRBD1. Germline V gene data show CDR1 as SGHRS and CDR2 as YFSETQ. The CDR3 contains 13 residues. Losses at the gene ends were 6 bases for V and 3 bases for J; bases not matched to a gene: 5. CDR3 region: CASTPQGDTEAFF. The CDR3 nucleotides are TGCGCCAGCACCCCTCAGGGGGACACTGAAGCTTTCTTT.

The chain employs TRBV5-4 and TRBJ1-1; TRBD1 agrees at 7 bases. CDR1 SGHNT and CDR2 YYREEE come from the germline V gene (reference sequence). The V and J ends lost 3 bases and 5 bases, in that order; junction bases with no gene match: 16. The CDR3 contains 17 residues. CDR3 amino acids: CASSSQGGWGLGTEAFF. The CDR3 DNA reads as TGTGCCAGCAGCTCCCAAGGGGGCTGGGGATTGGGAACTGAAGCTTTCTTT.

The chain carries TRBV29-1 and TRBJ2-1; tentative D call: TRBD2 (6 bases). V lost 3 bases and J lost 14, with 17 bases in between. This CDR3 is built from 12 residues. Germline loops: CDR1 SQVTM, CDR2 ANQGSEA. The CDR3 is CSVDQGGESKFF. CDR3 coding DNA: TGCAGCGTTGATCAGGGCGGGGAGAGCAAGTTCTTC.

The CDR3 DNA sequence: TGTGCCACCAGTCGGGGGGGACCGGTAGAGACCCAGTACTTC. Its translation: CATSRGGPVETQYF. The V and J genes are TRBV15 and TRBJ2-5; 8 positions agree with TRBD2. V lost 6 bases, J lost 4 bases, and 7 bases stayed unmatched. Germline CDR1 LNHNV, CDR2 YYDKDF (reference sequence). The CDR3 covers 14 residues.

CDR3 region: CARSLRKTSGGGEPYEQYF. DNA for the CDR3: TGTGCCAGAAGCCTAAGAAAGACTAGCGGGGGGGGCGAGCCCTACGAGCAGTACTTC. The V and J genes are TRBV5-3 and TRBJ2-7; 14 bases match TRBD2. TRBV5-3 counts as an open reading frame of uncertain function. This CDR3 spans 19 amino acids. Unmatched junction bases numbered 14, after V lost 4 bases and J lost 2 bases.

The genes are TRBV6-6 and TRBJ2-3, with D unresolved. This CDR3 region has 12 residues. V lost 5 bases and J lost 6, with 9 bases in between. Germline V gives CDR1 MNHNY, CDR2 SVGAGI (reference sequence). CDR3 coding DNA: TGTGCCAGCAGTCAAAGTGGGGATACGCAGTATTTT. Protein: CASSQSGDTQYF.

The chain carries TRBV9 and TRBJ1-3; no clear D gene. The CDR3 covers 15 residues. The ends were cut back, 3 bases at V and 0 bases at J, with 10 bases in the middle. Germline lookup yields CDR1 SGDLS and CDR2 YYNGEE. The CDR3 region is CASSAEFSSGNTIYF. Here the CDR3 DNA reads TGTGCCAGCAGCGCGGAATTTAGCTCTGGAAACACCATATATTTT.

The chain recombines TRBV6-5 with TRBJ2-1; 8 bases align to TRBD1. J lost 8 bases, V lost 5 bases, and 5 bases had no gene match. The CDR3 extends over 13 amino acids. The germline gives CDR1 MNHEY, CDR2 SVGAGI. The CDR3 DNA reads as TGTGCCAGCAGTAGAGACAGGGGCCATGAGCAGTTCTTC. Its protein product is CASSRDRGHEQFF.

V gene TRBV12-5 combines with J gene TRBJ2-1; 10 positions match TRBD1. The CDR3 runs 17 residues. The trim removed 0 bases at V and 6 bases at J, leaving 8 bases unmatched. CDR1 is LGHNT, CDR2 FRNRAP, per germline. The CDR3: CASGLVTGGAFGNEQFF. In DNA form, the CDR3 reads TGTGCTAGTGGTTTGGTGACAGGGGGCGCTTTCGGCAATGAGCAGTTCTTC.

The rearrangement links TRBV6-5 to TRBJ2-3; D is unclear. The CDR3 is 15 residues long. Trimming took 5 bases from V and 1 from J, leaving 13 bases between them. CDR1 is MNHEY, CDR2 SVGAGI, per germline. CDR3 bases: TGTGCCAGCAGTCCTCCCCCAGGCGGCACAGATACGCAGTATTTT. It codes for CASSPPPGGTDTQYF.

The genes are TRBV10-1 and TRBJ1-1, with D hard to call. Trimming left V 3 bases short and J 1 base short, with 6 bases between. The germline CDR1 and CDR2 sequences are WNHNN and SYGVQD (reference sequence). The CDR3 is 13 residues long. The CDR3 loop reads CASSDNGNTEAFF. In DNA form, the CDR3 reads TGCGCCAGCAGTGATAACGGGAACACTGAAGCTTTCTTT.

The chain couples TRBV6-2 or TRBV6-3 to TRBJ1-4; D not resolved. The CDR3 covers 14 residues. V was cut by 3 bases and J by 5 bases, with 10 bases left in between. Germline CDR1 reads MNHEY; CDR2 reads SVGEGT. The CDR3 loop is CASSYRRENEKLFF. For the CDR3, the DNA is TGTGCCAGCAGTTATAGGAGGGAGAATGAAAAACTGTTTTTT.

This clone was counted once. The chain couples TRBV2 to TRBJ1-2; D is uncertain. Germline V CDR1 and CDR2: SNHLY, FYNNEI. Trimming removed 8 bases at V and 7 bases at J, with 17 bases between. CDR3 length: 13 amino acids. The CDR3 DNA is TGTGCCAGCGAAGGCAGAATGGAGAGTGGCTACACCTTC. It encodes CASEGRMESGYTF.

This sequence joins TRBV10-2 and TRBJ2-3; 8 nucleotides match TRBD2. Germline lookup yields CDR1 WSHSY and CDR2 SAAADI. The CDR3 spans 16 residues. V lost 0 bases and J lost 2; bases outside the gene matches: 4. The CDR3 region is CASSESLAGPTDTQYF. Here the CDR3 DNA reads TGCGCCAGCAGTGAGTCATTAGCGGGGCCCACAGATACGCAGTATTTT.

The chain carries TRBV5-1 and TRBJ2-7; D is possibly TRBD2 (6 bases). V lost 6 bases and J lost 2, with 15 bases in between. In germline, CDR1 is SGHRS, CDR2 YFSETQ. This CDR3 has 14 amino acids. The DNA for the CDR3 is TGCGCCAGCAAAAGGGAGGCGGGAACCTACGAGCAGTACTTC. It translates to CASKREAGTYEQYF.

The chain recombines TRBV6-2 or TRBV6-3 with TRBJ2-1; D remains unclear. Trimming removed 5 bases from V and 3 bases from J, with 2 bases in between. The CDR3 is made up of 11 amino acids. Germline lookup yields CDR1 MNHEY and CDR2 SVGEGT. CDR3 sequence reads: CASSLYNEQFF. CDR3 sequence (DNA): TGTGCCAGCAGTCTCTACAATGAGCAGTTCTTC.

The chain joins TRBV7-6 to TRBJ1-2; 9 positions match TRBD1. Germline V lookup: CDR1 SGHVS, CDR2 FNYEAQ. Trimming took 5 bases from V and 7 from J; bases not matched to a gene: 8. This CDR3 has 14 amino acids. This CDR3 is CASSIGQGRGGYTF. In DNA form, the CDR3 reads TGTGCCAGCAGCATCGGACAGGGGAGGGGTGGCTACACCTTC.

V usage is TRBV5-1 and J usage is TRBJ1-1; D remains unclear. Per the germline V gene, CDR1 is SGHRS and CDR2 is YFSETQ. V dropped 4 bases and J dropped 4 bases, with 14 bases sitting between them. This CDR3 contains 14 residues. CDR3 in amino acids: CASSLYSRGTEAFF. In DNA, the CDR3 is TGCGCCAGCAGCCTCTACAGTCGCGGCACTGAAGCTTTCTTT.

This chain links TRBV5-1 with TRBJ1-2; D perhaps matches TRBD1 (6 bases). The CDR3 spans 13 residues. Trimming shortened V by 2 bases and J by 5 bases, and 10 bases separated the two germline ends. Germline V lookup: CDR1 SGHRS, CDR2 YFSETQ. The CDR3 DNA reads TGCGCCAGCAGCTTAAGGGGGGAGTATGGCTACACCTTC. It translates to CASSLRGEYGYTF. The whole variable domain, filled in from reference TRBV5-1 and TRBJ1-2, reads KAGVTQTPRYLIKTRGQQVTLSCSPISGHRSVSWYQQTPGQGLQFLFEYFSETQRNKGNFPGRFSGRQFSNSRSEMNVSTLELGDSALYLCASSLRGEYGYTFGSGTRLTVV.

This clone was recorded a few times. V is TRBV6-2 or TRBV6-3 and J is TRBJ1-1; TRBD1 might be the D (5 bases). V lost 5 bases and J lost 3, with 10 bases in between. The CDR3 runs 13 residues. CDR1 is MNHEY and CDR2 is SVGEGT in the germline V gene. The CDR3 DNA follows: TGTGCCAGCAGTCCCAGGGATCACACTGAAGCTTTCTTT. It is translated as CASSPRDHTEAFF.

CDR3 protein: CASSPLEARGLTDTQYF. DNA for the CDR3: TGTGCCAGCTCACCACTCGAAGCTAGAGGCCTTACAGATACGCAGTATTTT. The chain links TRBV18 to TRBJ2-3; the D is unclear. This CDR3 region has 17 residues. Per germline, CDR1 KGHSH and CDR2 LQKENI. Trimming stripped 1 base from V and 3 bases from J, with 17 bases between. Full variable domain (outside the CDR3, taken from reference TRBV18 and TRBJ2-3): NAGVMQNPRHLVRRRGQEARLRCSPMKGHSHVYWYRQLPEEGLKFMVYLQKENIIDESGMPKERFSAEFPKEGPSILRIQQVVRGDSAAYFCASSPLEARGLTDTQYFGPGTRLTVL.

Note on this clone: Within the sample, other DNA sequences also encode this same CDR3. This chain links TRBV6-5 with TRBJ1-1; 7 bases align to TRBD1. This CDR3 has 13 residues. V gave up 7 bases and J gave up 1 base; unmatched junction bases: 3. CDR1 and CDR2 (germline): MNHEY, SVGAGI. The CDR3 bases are TGTGCCAGCATTAGGACAGGGAACACTGAAGCTTTCTTT. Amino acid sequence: CASIRTGNTEAFF.

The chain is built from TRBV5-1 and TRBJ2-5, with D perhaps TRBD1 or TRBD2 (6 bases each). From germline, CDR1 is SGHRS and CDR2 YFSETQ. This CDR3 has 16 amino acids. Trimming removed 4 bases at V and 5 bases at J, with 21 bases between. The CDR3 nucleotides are TGCGCCAGCAGCCTAGCCCTTCTCGGGGGCGGGGAGACCCAGTACTTC. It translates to CASSLALLGGGETQYF.

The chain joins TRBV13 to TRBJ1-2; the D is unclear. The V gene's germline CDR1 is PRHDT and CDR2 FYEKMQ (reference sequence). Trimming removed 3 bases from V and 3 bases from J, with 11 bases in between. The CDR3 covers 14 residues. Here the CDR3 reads CASSFGRSDYGYTF. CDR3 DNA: TGTGCCAGCAGCTTTGGCAGGTCGGACTATGGCTACACCTTC.

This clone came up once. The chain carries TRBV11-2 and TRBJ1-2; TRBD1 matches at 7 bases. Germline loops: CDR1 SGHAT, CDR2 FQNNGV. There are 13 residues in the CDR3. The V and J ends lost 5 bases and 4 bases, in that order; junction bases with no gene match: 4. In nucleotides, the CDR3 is TGTGCCAGCAGCCCTGGGACAGTCTATGGCTACACCTTC. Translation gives CASSPGTVYGYTF.

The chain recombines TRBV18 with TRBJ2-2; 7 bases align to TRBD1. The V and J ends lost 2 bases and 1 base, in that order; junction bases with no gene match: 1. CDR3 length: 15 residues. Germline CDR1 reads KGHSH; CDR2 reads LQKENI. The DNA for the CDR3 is TGTGCCAGCTCACCAGGGACAGAGAACACCGGGGAGCTGTTTTTT. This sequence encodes CASSPGTENTGELFF.

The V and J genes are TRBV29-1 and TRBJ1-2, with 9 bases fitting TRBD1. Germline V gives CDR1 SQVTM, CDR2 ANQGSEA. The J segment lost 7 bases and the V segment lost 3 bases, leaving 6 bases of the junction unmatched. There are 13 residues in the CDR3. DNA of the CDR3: TGCAGCGTTGATCACAGGGGGCTTCGTGGCTACACCTTC. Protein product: CSVDHRGLRGYTF. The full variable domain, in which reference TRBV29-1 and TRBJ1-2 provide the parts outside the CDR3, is SAVISQKPSRDICQRGTSLTIQCQVDSQVTMMFWYRQQPGQSLTLIATANQGSEATYESGFVIDKFPISRPNLTFSTLTVSNMSPEDSSIYLCSVDHRGLRGYTFGSGTRLTVV.